The source of this T cell receptor beta chain is a study of monozygotic twins with inflammatory bowel disease (dated by TCRdb to about 2019). Turning to the overall study: In total, 28 monozygotic twin pairs made up the full study: 19 Danish pairs, all IBD-discordant, plus nine German pairs, of which four were IBD-concordant and five were IBD-discordant. The search for disease-associated traits relied mainly on comparing, within discordant pairs, IBD patients with their genetically identical healthy co-twins. Each individual had, on average, about 151 000 unique TCRalpha sequences and 181 000 unique TCRbeta sequences available for analysis. What the research found in general, with its limitations: The analysis was unable to tell apart different T cell subtypes. Concordant and discordant twins showed no difference in repertoire similarity, possibly because of limited statistical power. Fewer clonotypes were shared with other individuals by IBD patients than by healthy twins, most markedly in patients showing signs of disease activity. The results gave no support for a single strong signal or clonotype linked to IBD. IBD patients had lower TCRbeta repertoire diversity, measured by the inverse Simpson index, than their healthy co-twins. Because patients were on differing immunosuppressive treatments, the repertoires may have picked up extra background noise and inter-individual variability.

Receptor amplification or capture employed 5' RACE. For each TCR library, 3,000 to 4,000 ng of total RNA was used. For each sample, cDNA synthesis with SMARTScribe reverse transcriptase was split into eight separate reactions. Unique molecular identifiers containing a 6-nucleotide sample barcode were introduced through template switching during cDNA synthesis. Amplification of TCRalpha and TCRbeta cDNA involved two nested PCRs of 16 and 9 cycles, and each PCR was followed by bead purification. Before amplification, the cDNA was treated with uracil DNA-glycosylase and purified using the QIAquick PCR purification kit. The second PCR was the step at which Illumina TruSeq-compatible adapters and sample-specific barcodes were added. TapeStation and Qubit were used to check library quality and concentration, and 5 to 6 ng of each library went into the pool. The pooled libraries were sequenced with 2 x 100 bp reads and custom sequencing primers on an Illumina HiSeq2500 single-index Rapid Run. The original pipeline was this. MiGEC version 1.2.6 was used for UMI-based consensus assembly, which corrected PCR and sequencing errors. MiXCR version 2.1.1 handled V(D)J alignment, clonotype assembly and CDR3 extraction. To normalise gene usage, clonotype sharing and MAIT/NKT TCR abundance, the top 1000, 10 000 and 20 000 clonotypes in each sample were analysed. After downsampling to 27 000 UMIs, diversity was calculated as the inverse Simpson index using the vegan R package. Paired Mann-Whitney U tests were applied to discordant twin pairs, with Benjamini-Hochberg correction for multiple testing. TCRdb reprocessed the reads, and each CDR3 protein sequence is entered once, without DNA. The V and J calls, along with clone size, are taken from TCRdb and not from the paper's own processing. The sample table includes more than 300,000 distinct CDR3 sequences. Around 2.6% of the sample goes to the ten largest clones.

Measured from the cysteine to the phenylalanine, the CDR3 is 16 residues long. No DNA appears here. Looking up the germline V gene (reference sequence) yields CDR1 DFQATT and CDR2 SNEGSKA. From each donor, an approximately 2.3 ml peripheral blood sample was collected into PAXgene tubes and kept at -80 degrees C. Without any T cell sorting, total RNA was extracted from whole blood using the PAXgene blood miRNA kit on an automated QIAcube. Peripheral blood from monozygotic twin pairs who were concordant or discordant for inflammatory bowel disease underwent deep TCRalpha and TCRbeta repertoire profiling using unique molecular barcoding. Smoking habits were recorded for all twin pairs, and each individual was classified as a current, former or never smoker. As regards this clonotype: It has no known antigen specificity.

This receptor was obtained from a human donor with ulcerative colitis or Crohn's disease, or a healthy co-twin of an affected twin (not recorded which). The sequencing sample was made of blood. The chain couples TRBV20-1 to TRBJ2-2. This receptor has the CDR3 CSARDVGYQSTGELFF.